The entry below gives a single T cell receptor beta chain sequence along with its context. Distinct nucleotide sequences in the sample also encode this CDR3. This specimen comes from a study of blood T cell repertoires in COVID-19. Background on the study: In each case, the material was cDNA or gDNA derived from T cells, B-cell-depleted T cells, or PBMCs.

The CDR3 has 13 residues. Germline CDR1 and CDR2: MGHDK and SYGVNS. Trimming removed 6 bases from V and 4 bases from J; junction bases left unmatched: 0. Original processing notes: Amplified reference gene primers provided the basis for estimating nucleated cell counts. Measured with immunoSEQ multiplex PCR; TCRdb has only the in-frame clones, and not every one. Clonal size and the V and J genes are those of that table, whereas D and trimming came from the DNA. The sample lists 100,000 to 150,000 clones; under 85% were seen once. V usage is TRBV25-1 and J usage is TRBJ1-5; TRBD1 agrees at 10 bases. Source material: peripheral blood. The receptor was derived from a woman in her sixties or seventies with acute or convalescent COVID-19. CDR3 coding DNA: TGTGCCAGCAGGGGACAGGGGAATCAGCCCCAGCATTTT. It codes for CASRGQGNQPQHF.